The entry below gives a single T cell receptor (beta chain) sequence along with its context. Its matching antigen is unknown. Repertoires were generated with immunoSEQ multiplex PCR, while TCRdb's copy carries only in-frame clones and drops some. Of approximately 150,000 clones in the sample, about 88% were seen once. These data come from a study of cytotoxic CD8 clonotypes in ibrutinib-treated CLL. General study points: Private clonotypes, not public ones, expanded at ibrutinib response.

The source of this sequence is a human donor with chronic lymphocytic leukemia. The sequencing used PBMCs, collected at disease progression, from a patient treated with ibrutinib.

The CDR3 protein is CASSGPGGDTEAFF. The CDR3 bases are TGTGCCAGCAGCGGGCCCGGGGGAGACACTGAAGCTTTCTTT. V is TRBV9 and J is TRBJ1-1; D might be TRBD1 (5 bases). The CDR3 has 14 residues. V dropped 3 bases and J dropped 3 bases, with 12 bases sitting between them. The germline CDR1 and CDR2 sequences are SGDLS and YYNGEE.